The table lists the clone carrying this T cell receptor (beta chain) with a few counts. Its antigen is currently unknown. The entirety of the isolated RNA underwent reverse transcription, so expressed TCRB transcripts were sequenced. Sequenced by immunoSEQ multiplex PCR; TCRdb stores in-frame clones only, minus some. Seen here are about 620,000 clones, 15% to 19% observed once, and the top ten hold approximately 0.099%. The trim removed 3 bases at V and 9 bases at J, leaving 11 bases unmatched. This CDR3 is 17 amino acids long. Germline loops: CDR1 LNHDA, CDR2 SQIVND (reference sequence). This sample was included in a study of beta chain features in type 1 diabetes. Broader study findings: Within the patient group, naive, central memory and Treg TCRB repertoires appeared more similar to each other than within healthy donors. Among type 1 diabetes patients, VDJ junctions had fewer insertions and more deletions.

The rearrangement links TRBV19 to TRBJ2-1; 13 bases are shared with TRBD2. The sequenced sample was naive CD4+ T cells from blood. This sequence originates from a man aged 18 to 35 in good health. The DNA for the CDR3 is TGTGCCAGTAGTATCTTCTCGGGACTAGCGGGATCCCCTGAGCAGTTCTTC. Protein sequence: CASSIFSGLAGSPEQFF.